These 10 T cell receptor beta chains originate from one sample sequenced in a study of cytomegalovirus exposure and HLA in healthy donors. The PCR was carried out with 60 Vbeta primers and 13 Jbeta primers. The repertoire was sequenced with immunoSEQ multiplex PCR; TCRdb's copy has only in-frame clones and lacks some. Seen here are under 200,000 clones, roughly 79% observed once, and the top ten hold about an eighth. Sequencing was done on a sample of PBMCs. Receptors originate from a man between 50 and 59 years old in good health and CMV-seropositive.

The CDR3 sequence: CASSLDRGGDTQYF. The CDR3 coding sequence is TGTGCCAGCAGTTTAGACAGGGGGGGGGATACGCAGTATTTT. The V gene is TRBV28, the J gene TRBJ2-3; 9 bases fit TRBD1. The CDR3 consists of 14 residues. J was trimmed by 6 bases and V by 2 bases; bases with no gene match: 3. Germline V gives CDR1 MDHEN, CDR2 SYDVKM. Supplemented by reference TRBV28 and TRBJ2-3, the full variable domain reads DVKVTQSSRYLVKRTGEKVFLECVQDMDHENMFWYRQDPGLGLRLIYFSYDVKMKEKGDIPEGYSVSREKKERFSLILESASTNQTSMYLCASSLDRGGDTQYFGPGTRLTVL.

The chain joins TRBV2 to TRBJ2-3; the D gene is possibly TRBD1 (6 bases). The ends were cut back, 3 bases at V and 0 bases at J, with 13 bases in the middle. Germline values: CDR1 SNHLY, CDR2 FYNNEI. The CDR3 has 16 residues. The CDR3 here is CASSDQNRASTDTQYF. CDR3 bases: TGTGCCAGCAGTGACCAAAACAGGGCGAGCACAGATACGCAGTATTTT.

V gene TRBV6-1 combines with J gene TRBJ2-1; 9 bases line up with TRBD1. The CDR3 has 15 residues. V lost 6 bases, J lost 3 bases, and 6 bases stayed unmatched. CDR1 is MNHNS, CDR2 SASEGT, per germline. The CDR3 DNA reads as TGTGCCAGCAGGTTAGGGACAGGGATCTACAATGAGCAGTTCTTC. It translates to CASRLGTGIYNEQFF.

The rearrangement uses TRBV7-9 and TRBJ1-2, with D unclear. The germline gives CDR1 SEHNR, CDR2 FQNEAQ (reference sequence). V was clipped by 3 bases and J by 6 bases, with 11 bases between them. This CDR3 spans 13 amino acids. The CDR3 DNA reads TGTGCCAGCAGCTTGGGGAGGCACGATGGCTACACCTTC. It translates to CASSLGRHDGYTF. The whole variable domain, remainder taken from reference TRBV7-9 and TRBJ1-2, is DTGVSQNPRHKITKRGQNVTFRCDPISEHNRLYWYRQTLGQGPEFLTYFQNEAQLEKSRLLSDRFSAERPKGSFSTLEIQRTEQGDSAMYLCASSLGRHDGYTFGSGTRLTVV.

This chain links TRBV28 with TRBJ2-6, with D possibly being TRBD1 (6 bases). The CDR3 contains 15 residues. The germline CDR1 and CDR2 sequences are MDHEN and SYDVKM. V was cut by 2 bases and J by 2 bases, with 7 bases left in between. Here the CDR3 reads CASSLTGTGANVLTF. The CDR3 nucleotides read TGTGCCAGCAGTTTAACAGGGACTGGGGCCAACGTCCTGACTTTC.

CDR3 nucleotide sequence: TGTGCCAGCAGCCAGAGGACAGCCTCACCCCTCCACTTT. The encoded protein is CASSQRTASPLHF. V gene TRBV4-2 combines with J gene TRBJ1-6; TRBD1 is a possible D gene (6 bases). The CDR3 runs 13 residues. The germline CDR1 and CDR2 sequences are LGHNA and YNFKEQ. Trimming shortened V by 3 bases and J by 10 bases, and 10 bases separated the two germline ends.

The V and J genes are TRBV13 and TRBJ1-1, with 8 bases identical to TRBD1. The germline V gene encodes CDR1 PRHDT and CDR2 FYEKMQ (reference sequence). Trimming at V came to 5 bases and at J to 6 bases, leaving 11 bases not matched to a gene. The CDR3 runs 15 residues. CDR3 sequence reads: CASSPGQGRAAEAFF. For the CDR3, the DNA is TGTGCCAGCAGCCCAGGACAGGGTCGGGCGGCTGAAGCTTTCTTT.

This clone was recorded a few times. The chain employs TRBV4-1 and TRBJ1-1, with D unresolved. From germline, CDR1 is MGHRA and CDR2 YSYEKL. This CDR3 is built from 15 residues. Between the trimmed V and J ends, which lost 8 bases and 3 bases, there was a span of 19 bases. The CDR3 region has the DNA TGCGCCAGCTCTCTACATGGTCGTCGGGACACTGAAGCTTTCTTT. It codes for CASSLHGRRDTEAFF.

The chain recombines TRBV5-6 with TRBJ2-6; 9 bases fit TRBD1. The ends lost 4 bases at V and 1 base at J; junction bases unmatched: 9. From germline, CDR1 is SGHDT and CDR2 YYEEEE. The CDR3 has 18 amino acids. The CDR3 region has the DNA TGTGCCAGCAGCCTACCGACAGGGGGTATATCTGGGGCCAACGTCCTGACTTTC. It encodes CASSLPTGGISGANVLTF.

The genes are TRBV7-2 and TRBJ2-7; possible D gene TRBD2, 7 bases. Germline V gives CDR1 SGHTA, CDR2 FQGNSA. This CDR3 is built from 14 residues. The V and J ends lost 2 bases and 6 bases respectively, with 14 bases between them. This CDR3 is CASSLSRGAVEQYF. The CDR3 nucleotides read TGTGCCAGCAGCTTATCCCGGGGGGCAGTCGAGCAGTACTTC.